The count of the clone carrying this T cell receptor beta chain is one. Primers for the PCR totalled 60 Vbeta and 13 Jbeta. The method was immunoSEQ multiplex PCR; TCRdb's version includes in-frame clones alone and lacks a portion of them. Here the sample spans roughly 120,000 clones, approximately 71% being singletons. The data are from a study of cytomegalovirus exposure and HLA in healthy donors. The CDR3 totals 16 residues. V lost 6 bases and J 4 bases, leaving 16 bases between the germline ends. The germline CDR1 and CDR2 sequences are KGHSH and LQKENI. The rearrangement uses TRBV18 and TRBJ1-6, with D unresolved. This clonotype originated in a woman between 70 and 85 years old in good health and CMV-seropositive. Sequenced input: PBMCs. CDR3 loop: CASSHAAGDYNSPLHF. The CDR3 region has the DNA TGTGCCAGCTCCCACGCGGCCGGCGATTATAATTCACCCCTCCACTTT.